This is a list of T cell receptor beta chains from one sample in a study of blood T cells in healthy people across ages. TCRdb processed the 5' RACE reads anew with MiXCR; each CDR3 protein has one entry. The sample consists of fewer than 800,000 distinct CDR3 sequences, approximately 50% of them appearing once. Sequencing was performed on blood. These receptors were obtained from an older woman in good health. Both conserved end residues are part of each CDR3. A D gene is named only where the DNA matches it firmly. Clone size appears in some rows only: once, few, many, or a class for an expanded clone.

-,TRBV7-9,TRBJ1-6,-,CASSQDGEPLHF,TGTGCCAGCAGCCAGGACGGCGAACCCCTCCACTTT
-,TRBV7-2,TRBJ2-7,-,CASSQGQVPSYEQYF,TGTGCCAGCAGCCAAGGCCAAGTCCCATCCTACGAGCAGTACTTC
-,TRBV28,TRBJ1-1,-,CASRALTEAFF,TGTGCCAGCAGAGCATTAACCGAAGCTTTCTTT
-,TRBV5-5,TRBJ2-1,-,CASSSDVGEQFF,TGTGCCAGCAGCTCAGACGTAGGGGAGCAGTTCTTC
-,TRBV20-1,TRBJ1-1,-,CSEKGVETEAFF,TGCAGTGAGAAAGGGGTGGAGACTGAAGCTTTCTTT
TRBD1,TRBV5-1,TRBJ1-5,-,CASSLKAGGGTQHF,TGCGCCAGCAGCTTGAAGGCAGGGGGCGGCACTCAGCATTTT
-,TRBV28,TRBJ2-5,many,CASSPFGGQETQYF,TGTGCCAGCAGTCCCTTCGGGGGACAAGAGACCCAGTACTTC
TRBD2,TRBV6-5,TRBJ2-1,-,CASSNRTSTSGNEQFF,TGTGCCAGCAGTAATCGGACTAGTACCTCAGGCAATGAGCAGTTCTTC
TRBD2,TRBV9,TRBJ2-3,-,CASAREGLTDTQYF,TGTGCCAGCGCGCGGGAGGGCCTCACAGATACGCAGTATTTT
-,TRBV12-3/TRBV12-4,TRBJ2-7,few,CASSLTRGWQYF,TGTGCCAGCAGTTTGACACGGGGTTGGCAGTACTTC
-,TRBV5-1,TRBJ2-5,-,CASSRGTEYNEQYF,TGCGCCAGCAGCCGCGGGACAGAGTACAATGAGCAGTACTTC